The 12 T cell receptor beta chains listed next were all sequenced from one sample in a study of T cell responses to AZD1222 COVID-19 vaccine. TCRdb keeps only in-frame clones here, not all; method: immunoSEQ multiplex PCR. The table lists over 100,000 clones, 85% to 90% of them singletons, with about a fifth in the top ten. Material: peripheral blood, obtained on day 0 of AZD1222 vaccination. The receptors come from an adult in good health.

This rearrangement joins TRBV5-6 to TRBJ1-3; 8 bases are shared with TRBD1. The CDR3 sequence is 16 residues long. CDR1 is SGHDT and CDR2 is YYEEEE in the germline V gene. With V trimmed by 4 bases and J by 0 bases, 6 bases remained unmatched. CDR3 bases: TGTGCCAGCAGCGGAGGACAGGGCATCTCTGGAAACACCATATATTTT. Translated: CASSGGQGISGNTIYF.

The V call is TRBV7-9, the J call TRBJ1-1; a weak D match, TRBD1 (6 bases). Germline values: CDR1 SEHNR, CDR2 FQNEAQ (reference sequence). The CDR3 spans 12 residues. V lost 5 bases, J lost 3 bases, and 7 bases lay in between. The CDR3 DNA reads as TGTGCCAGCAGCCACAGGGACACTGAAGCTTTCTTT. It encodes CASSHRDTEAFF.

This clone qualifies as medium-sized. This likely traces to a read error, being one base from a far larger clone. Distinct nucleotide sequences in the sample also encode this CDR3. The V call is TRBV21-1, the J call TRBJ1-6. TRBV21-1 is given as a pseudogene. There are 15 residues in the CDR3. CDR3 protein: CASSPPGLGGSPLHF. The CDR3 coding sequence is TGTGCCAGCAGCCCCCCAGGACTGGGGGGCTCACCCCTCCACTTT.

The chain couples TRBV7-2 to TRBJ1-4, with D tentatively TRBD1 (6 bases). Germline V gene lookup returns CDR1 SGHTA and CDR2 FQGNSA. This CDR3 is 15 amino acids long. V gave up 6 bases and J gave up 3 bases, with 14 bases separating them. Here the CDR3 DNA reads TGTGCCAGCAGGGCGGGGGGCCTTTCTAATGAAAAACTGTTTTTT. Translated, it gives CASRAGGLSNEKLFF.

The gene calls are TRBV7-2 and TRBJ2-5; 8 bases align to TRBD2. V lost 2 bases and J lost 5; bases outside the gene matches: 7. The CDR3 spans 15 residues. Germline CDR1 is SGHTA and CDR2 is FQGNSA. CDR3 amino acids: CASSLNRGGGETQYF. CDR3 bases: TGTGCCAGCAGCTTAAATCGGGGGGGCGGTGAGACCCAGTACTTC.

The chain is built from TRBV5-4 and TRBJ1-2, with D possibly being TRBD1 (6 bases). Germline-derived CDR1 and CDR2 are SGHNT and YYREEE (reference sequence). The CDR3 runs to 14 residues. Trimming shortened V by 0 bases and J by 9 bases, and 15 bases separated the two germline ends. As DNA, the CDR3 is TGTGCCAGCAGCTTGGAGCCAGGGGTGGGGCGCTACACCTTC. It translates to CASSLEPGVGRYTF. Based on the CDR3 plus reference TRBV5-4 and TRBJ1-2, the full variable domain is ETGVTQSPTHLIKTRGQQVTLRCSSQSGHNTVSWYQQALGQGPQFIFQYYREEENGRGNFPPRFSGLQFPNYSSELNVNALELDDSALYLCASSLEPGVGRYTFGSGTRLTVV.

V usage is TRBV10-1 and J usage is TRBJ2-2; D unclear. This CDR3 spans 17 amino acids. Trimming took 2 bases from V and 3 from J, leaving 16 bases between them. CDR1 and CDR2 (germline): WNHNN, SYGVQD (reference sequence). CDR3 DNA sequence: TGCGCCAGCAGTGAGGGCCCCGGTAGGGCCCACACCGGGGAGCTGTTTTTT. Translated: CASSEGPGRAHTGELFF.

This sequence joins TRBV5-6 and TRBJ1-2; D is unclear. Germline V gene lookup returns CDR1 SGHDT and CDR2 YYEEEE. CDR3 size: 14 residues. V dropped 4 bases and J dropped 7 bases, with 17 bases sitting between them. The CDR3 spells CASSGGWGDSGYTF. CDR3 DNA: TGTGCCAGCAGCGGTGGCTGGGGAGACTCTGGCTACACCTTC.

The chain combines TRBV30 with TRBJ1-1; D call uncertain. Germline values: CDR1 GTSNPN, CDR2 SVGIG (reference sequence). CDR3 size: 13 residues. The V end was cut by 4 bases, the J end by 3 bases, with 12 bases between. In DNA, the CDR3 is TGTGCCTGGACCAAGATTCGGGACACTGAAGCTTTCTTT. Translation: CAWTKIRDTEAFF.

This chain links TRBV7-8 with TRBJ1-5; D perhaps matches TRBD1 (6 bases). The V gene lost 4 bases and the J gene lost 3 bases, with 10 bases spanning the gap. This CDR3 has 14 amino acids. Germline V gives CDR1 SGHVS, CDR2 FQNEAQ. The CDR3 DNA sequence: TGTGCCAGCAGCTATAGGACAGCCAATCAGCCCCAGCATTTT. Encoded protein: CASSYRTANQPQHF.

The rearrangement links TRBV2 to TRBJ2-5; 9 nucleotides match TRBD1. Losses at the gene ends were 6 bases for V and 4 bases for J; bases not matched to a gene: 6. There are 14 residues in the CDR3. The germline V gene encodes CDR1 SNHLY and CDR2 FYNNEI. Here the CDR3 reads CASRGGQGRETQYF. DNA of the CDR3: TGTGCCAGCAGGGGGGGACAGGGAAGAGAGACCCAGTACTTC.

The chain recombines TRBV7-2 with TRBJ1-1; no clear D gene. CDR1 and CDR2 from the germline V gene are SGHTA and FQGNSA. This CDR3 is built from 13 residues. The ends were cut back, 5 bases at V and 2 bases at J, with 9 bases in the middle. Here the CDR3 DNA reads TGTGCCAGCAGCCTCGAGAGAAACACTGAAGCTTTCTTT. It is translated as CASSLERNTEAFF.